Below are 3 T cell receptor beta chains sequenced from a single sample in a study of cytomegalovirus exposure and HLA in healthy donors. Researchers ran the PCR with 60 Vbeta and 13 Jbeta primers. Method: immunoSEQ multiplex PCR; TCRdb's copy keeps in-frame clones and lacks some. The repertoire has some 91,000 clones, around 82% of them found once; the top ten carry approximately 3.5%. The sample comprised PBMCs. Receptors originate from a middle-aged man in good health and CMV-seronegative.

The chain recombines TRBV4-1 with TRBJ2-1; the D gene is possibly TRBD1 (5 bases). The CDR3 runs 21 residues. Germline V gene lookup returns CDR1 MGHRA and CDR2 YSYEKL. V shed 1 base and J shed 0 bases, with 25 bases lying between them. The CDR3 nucleotides are TGCGCCAGCAGCCAAGTCCAGGGCCCTTCCTCTTGGACCGACTCCTACAATGAGCAGTTCTTC. This encodes CASSQVQGPSSWTDSYNEQFF.

The CDR3 nucleotides are TGCGCCAGCACCGAGCGACTAGCGGGAGGGTCTGGGGCCAACGTCCTGACTTTC. Protein product: CASTERLAGGSGANVLTF. This chain links TRBV10-2 with TRBJ2-6; 14 bases are shared with TRBD2. The CDR3 sequence is 18 residues long. V was clipped by 7 bases and J by 1 base; unmatched bases: 6. Germline CDR1 and CDR2: WSHSY and SAAADI.

DNA of the CDR3: TGTGCCAGCATAATAGCCGGGACTAGCTACGAGCAGTACTTC. This codes for CASIIAGTSYEQYF. This chain links TRBV28 with TRBJ2-7; 8 bases are a match to TRBD2. Germline lookup yields CDR1 MDHEN and CDR2 SYDVKM. This CDR3 contains 14 residues. V shed 7 bases, J shed 3 bases, and the junction held 8 bases outside the gene matches.